These 2 T cell receptor beta chains were all obtained from the same sample, sequenced in a study of Graves' ophthalmopathy and Graves' hyperthyroidism (dated by TCRdb to between 2018 and 2020). Sequenced using an Illumina HiSeq 2000. For repertoire sequencing, TCR beta CDR3 regions were amplified from RNA transcripts. A first-round RT-PCR used HTBI primers with the Qiagen OneStep RT-PCR kit, followed by a second-round multiplex PCR, size selection and purification. TCRdb itself trimmed the public reads at Q25 with fastp, ran MiXCR and retained productive beta chains. Here each entry gathers all rows of one CDR3 protein and keeps the most common genes and DNA. This sample comprises 170,000 or so distinct CDR3 sequences, 39% of them detected only once. Around 9.3% of the sample lies in the top ten. Sequencing was performed on peripheral blood. These receptors were obtained from a man aged 30 to 39 with Graves' ophthalmopathy. Donor details come from another sample of the same person, matched by shared clones.

The V gene is TRBV6-1, the J gene TRBJ1-1, with D possibly TRBD1 on 5 matching bases. Germline CDR1 and CDR2: MNHNS and SASEGT. Trimming pared 0 bases from V and 4 bases from J, leaving 9 bases between. This CDR3 contains 14 residues. The CDR3 reads CASSEAQGATEAFF. The CDR3 region has the DNA TGTGCCAGCAGTGAAGCGCAGGGTGCCACTGAAGCTTTCTTT.

This clonotype appeared a single time. The chain joins TRBV7-2 to TRBJ2-4, with a tentative D call TRBD2 (7 bases). The CDR3 runs 17 residues. CDR1 is SGHTA and CDR2 is FQGNSA in the germline V gene. The V end was cut by 1 base, the J end by 2 bases, with 15 bases between. In DNA form, the CDR3 reads TGTGCCAGCAGCTTAGAGGGGGGGAGGTTGACCAAAAACATTCAGTACTTC. Residues: CASSLEGGRLTKNIQYF. Together with reference TRBV7-2 and TRBJ2-4, the CDR3 gives the full variable domain: GAGVSQSPSNKVTEKGKDVELRCDPISGHTALYWYRQSLGQGLEFLIYFQGNSAPDKSGLPSDRFSAERTGGSVSTLTIQRTQQEDSAVYLCASSLEGGRLTKNIQYFGAGTRLSVL.